This paragraph reports one TCR beta chain. The target antigen is unknown. The sample originates from a study of T cell repertoires in aging, cancer and after chemotherapy. Background on the study: Glioblastoma patients receiving temozolomide-based therapy gave paired samples before and after chemotherapy.

Trimming removed 5 bases from V and 5 bases from J, with 10 bases in between. The CDR3 extends over 12 amino acids. Rearranged V-D-J TRB sequences were amplified with a mixed TRB-A/B primer pool. TCRdb fed the multiplex PCR reads into MiXCR, producing one record per CDR3 protein. The data show around 6,700 distinct CDR3 sequences, with approximately 50% seen just once and around 2% held by the top ten. General study results and limits: Age-matched healthy donors had significantly more diverse, less clonal blood TCR repertoires than untreated cancer patients.

Amplification of TCR beta used genomic DNA extracted from peripheral blood. The rearrangement uses TRBV12-3 or TRBV12-4 and TRBJ2-7; D not certain. The receptor comes from a human donor with a solid tumor. The specimen was blood. CDR3 coding DNA: TGTGCCAGCAGTAAGGATATCAACGAGCAGTACTTC. Its protein product is CASSKDINEQYF.